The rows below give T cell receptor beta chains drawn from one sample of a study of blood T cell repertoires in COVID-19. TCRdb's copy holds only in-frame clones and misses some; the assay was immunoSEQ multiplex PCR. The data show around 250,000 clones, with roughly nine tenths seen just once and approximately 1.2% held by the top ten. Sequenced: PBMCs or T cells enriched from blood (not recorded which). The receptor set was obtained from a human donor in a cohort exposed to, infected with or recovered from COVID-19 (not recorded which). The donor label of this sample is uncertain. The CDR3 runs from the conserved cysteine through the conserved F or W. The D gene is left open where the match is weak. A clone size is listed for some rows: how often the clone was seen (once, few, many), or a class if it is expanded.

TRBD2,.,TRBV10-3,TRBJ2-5,CAISDSGTSTGAQYF,TGTGCCATCAGTGATTCCGGGACTAGCACCGGGGCCCAGTACTTC
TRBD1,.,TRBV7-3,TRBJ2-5,CASSPTGEETQYF,TGTGCCAGCAGCCCGACAGGGGAGGAGACCCAGTACTTC
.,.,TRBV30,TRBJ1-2,CAWRLEWEEGYTF,TGTGCCTGGAGGCTAGAGTGGGAGGAAGGCTACACCTTC
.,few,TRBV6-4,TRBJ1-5,CASSEVAEINQPQHF,TGTGCCAGCAGTGAGGTGGCAGAAATTAATCAGCCCCAGCATTTT
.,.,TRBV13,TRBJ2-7,CASSLGRETAGEQYF,TGTGCCAGCAGCTTAGGCCGGGAAACGGCGGGAGAGCAGTACTTC
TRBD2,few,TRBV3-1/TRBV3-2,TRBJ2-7,CASSQVPSGSYEQYF,TGTGCCAGCAGCCAAGTCCCTAGCGGTTCCTACGAGCAGTACTTC
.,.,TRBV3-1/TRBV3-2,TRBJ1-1,CASSQETEAFF,TGTGCCAGCAGCCAAGAAACGGAGGCTTTCTTT
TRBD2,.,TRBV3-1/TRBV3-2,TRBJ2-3,CATRRRGASADTQYF,TGTGCCACCCGCCGGCGGGGGGCCTCGGCAGATACGCAGTATTTT
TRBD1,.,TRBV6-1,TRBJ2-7,CASSLGQGGYEQYF,TGTGCCAGCAGCCTGGGACAGGGTGGCTACGAGCAGTACTTC
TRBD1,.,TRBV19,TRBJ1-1,CASSIGRDSEAFF,TGTGCCAGTAGTATAGGGCGGGACAGTGAAGCTTTCTTT
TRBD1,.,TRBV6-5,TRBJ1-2,CASRTGQHNYGYTF,TGTGCCAGCAGAACGGGACAGCATAACTATGGCTACACCTTC
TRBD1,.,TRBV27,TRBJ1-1,CASSLSTGGTEAFF,TGTGCCAGCAGTCTTTCGACAGGGGGCACTGAAGCTTTCTTT
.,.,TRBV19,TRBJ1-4,CASSIQGKTNEKLFF,TGTGCCAGTAGTATACAGGGCAAAACTAATGAAAAACTGTTTTTT
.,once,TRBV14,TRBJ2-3,CASRIQGTDTQYF,TGTGCCAGCAGGATACAGGGAACAGATACGCAGTATTTT
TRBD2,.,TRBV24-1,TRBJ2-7,CATSDGVSGAYEQYF,TGTGCCACCAGTGATGGAGTTAGCGGGGCCTACGAGCAGTACTTC
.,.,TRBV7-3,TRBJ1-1,CASSLYMNTEAFF,TGTGCCAGCAGCTTATATATGAACACTGAAGCTTTCTTT
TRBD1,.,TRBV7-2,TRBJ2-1,CASSLLRQGGQFF,TGTGCCAGCAGCTTACTCCGACAGGGCGGACAATTCTTC
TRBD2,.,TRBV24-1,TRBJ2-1,CATSGWGGDYNEQFF,TGTGCCACCAGTGGTTGGGGGGGGGATTACAATGAGCAGTTCTTC
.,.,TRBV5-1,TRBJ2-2,CASSLAHARIYSTGELFF,TGCGCCAGCAGCTTGGCCCATGCTAGAATCTATTCTACCGGGGAGCTGTTTTTT
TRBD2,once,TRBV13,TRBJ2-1,CASSSSGTSGPNEQFF,TGTGCCAGCAGCTCCTCCGGGACTAGCGGTCCCAATGAGCAGTTCTTC
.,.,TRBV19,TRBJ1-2,CASGRTVDGYTF,TGTGCCAGTGGACGGACAGTCGATGGCTACACCTTC
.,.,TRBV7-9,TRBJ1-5,CASSLGQLNQPQHF,TGTGCCAGCAGCTTAGGACAGCTGAATCAGCCCCAGCATTTT
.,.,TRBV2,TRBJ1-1,CASSSGDRSREAFF,TGTGCCAGCAGCAGTGGCGACCGATCGAGGGAAGCTTTCTTT
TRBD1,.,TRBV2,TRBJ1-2,CASSGTGGGGYTF,TGTGCCAGCAGTGGGACAGGGGGAGGCGGCTACACCTTC
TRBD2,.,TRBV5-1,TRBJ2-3,CASSQGLAGGTDTQYF,TGCGCCAGCAGCCAAGGACTAGCGGGGGGCACAGATACGCAGTATTTT
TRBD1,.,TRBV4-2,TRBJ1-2,CASSEQGADGYTF,TGTGCCAGCAGCGAACAGGGGGCTGATGGCTACACCTTC
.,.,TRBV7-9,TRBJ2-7,CASSHPPRRGLQSEQYF,TGTGCCAGCAGCCACCCCCCTCGACGCGGGCTGCAGTCCGAGCAGTACTTC
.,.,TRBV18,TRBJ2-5,CASSSESGPQETQYF,TGTGCCAGCTCTTCGGAGAGCGGACCACAAGAGACCCAGTACTTC
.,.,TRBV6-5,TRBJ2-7,CASSYTGTSYEQYF,TGTGCCAGCAGTTACACGGGGACAAGCTACGAGCAGTACTTC
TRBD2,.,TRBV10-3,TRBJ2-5,CATGLAGEEQTQYF,TGTGCCACAGGACTAGCGGGGGAGGAGCAGACCCAGTACTTC
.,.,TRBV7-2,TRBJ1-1,CASSLYEVNTEAFF,TGTGCCAGCAGCTTATACGAGGTGAACACTGAAGCTTTCTTT
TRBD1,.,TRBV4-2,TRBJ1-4,CASSRTGAGGEKLFF,TGTGCCAGCAGCCGAACAGGGGCGGGCGGTGAAAAACTGTTTTTT
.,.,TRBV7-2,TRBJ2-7,CASSLVPGGRGNYEQYF,TGTGCCAGCAGCTTAGTTCCAGGTGGTAGGGGAAACTACGAGCAGTACTTC
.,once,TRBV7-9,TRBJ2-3,CASSFTGDTQYF,TGTGCCAGCAGCTTTACCGGGGATACGCAGTATTTT
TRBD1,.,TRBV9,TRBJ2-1,CASSVAPNRGDNEQFF,TGTGCCAGCAGCGTAGCCCCGAACAGGGGGGACAATGAGCAGTTCTTC
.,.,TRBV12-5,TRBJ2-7,CASGGRAPRYEQYF,TGTGCTAGTGGTGGCAGGGCGCCGCGCTACGAGCAGTACTTC
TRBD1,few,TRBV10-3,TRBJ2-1,CASRGTESVDEQFF,TGTGCCAGCAGAGGGACAGAGTCGGTTGATGAGCAGTTCTTC
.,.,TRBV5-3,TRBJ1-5,CARSPQTENQPQHF,TGTGCCAGAAGCCCTCAGACAGAGAATCAGCCCCAGCATTTT
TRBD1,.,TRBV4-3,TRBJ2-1,CASSGVVGQGVNNEQFF,TGCGCCAGCAGCGGCGTGGTAGGACAGGGGGTCAACAATGAGCAGTTCTTC
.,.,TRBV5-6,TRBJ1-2,CASRYGRGITYGYTF,TGTGCCAGCAGATATGGGCGGGGGATCACCTATGGCTACACCTTC
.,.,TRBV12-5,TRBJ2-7,CASAAGGGYEQYF,TGTGCTAGTGCCGCAGGGGGAGGATACGAGCAGTACTTC
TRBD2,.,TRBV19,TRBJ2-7,CASSHQGEGDEQYF,TGTGCCAGTAGCCATCAAGGGGAGGGTGATGAGCAGTACTTC
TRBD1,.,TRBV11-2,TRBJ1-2,CASSPGQGGYGYTF,TGTGCCAGCAGCCCAGGACAGGGCGGCTATGGCTACACCTTC
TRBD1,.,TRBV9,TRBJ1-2,CASSVDRGYGYTF,TGTGCCAGCAGCGTAGACAGGGGGTATGGCTACACCTTC
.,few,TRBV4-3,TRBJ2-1,CASSQDPASVDEQFF,TGCGCCAGCAGCCAAGATCCGGCTAGCGTCGATGAGCAGTTCTTC
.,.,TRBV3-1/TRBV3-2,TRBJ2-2,CASSLAVYTGELFF,TGTGCCAGCAGCTTAGCGGTTTACACCGGGGAGCTGTTTTTT
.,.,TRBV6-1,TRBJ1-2,CASRANSYYGYTF,TGTGCCAGCAGAGCTAATTCCTACTATGGCTACACCTTC
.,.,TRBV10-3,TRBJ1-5,CAIQEDGGDQPQHF,TGTGCCATCCAGGAGGACGGAGGAGATCAGCCCCAGCATTTT
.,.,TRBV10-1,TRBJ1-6,CASSLQGMNSPLHF,TGCGCCAGCAGTCTACAGGGAATGAATTCACCCCTCCACTTT
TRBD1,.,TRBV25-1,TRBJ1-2,CASGRQGTNYGYTF,TGTGCCAGCGGAAGACAGGGAACTAACTATGGCTACACCTTC
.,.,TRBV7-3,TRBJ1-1,CASSLDGGKNTEAFF,TGTGCCAGCAGCTTAGATGGGGGCAAGAACACTGAAGCTTTCTTT
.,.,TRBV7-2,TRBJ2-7,CASSSQTLYEQYF,TGTGCCAGCAGCTCCCAGACTCTTTACGAGCAGTACTTC
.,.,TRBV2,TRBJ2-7,CASSPGLGVTEQYF,TGTGCCAGCAGTCCTGGGCTCGGGGTAACCGAGCAGTACTTC
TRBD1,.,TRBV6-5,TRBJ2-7,CASSRDRVGYEQYF,TGTGCCAGCAGTCGGGACAGGGTGGGATACGAGCAGTACTTC
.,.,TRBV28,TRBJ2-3,CASSWGGASTDTQYF,TGTGCCAGCAGTTGGGGGGGGGCGAGCACAGATACGCAGTATTTT
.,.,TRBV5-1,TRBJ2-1,CASSLSGITSYNEQFF,TGCGCCAGCAGCTTGTCCGGGATTACCTCCTACAATGAGCAGTTCTTC
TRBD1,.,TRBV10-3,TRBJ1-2,CAIRDGTVSSYGYTF,TGTGCCATCAGGGACGGGACAGTCTCTTCCTATGGCTACACCTTC
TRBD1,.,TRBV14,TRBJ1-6,CASSQGGQISSYNSPLHF,TGTGCCAGCAGCCAAGGGGGACAGATCAGCTCCTATAATTCACCCCTCCACTTT
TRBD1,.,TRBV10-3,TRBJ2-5,CAISVTGEETQYF,TGTGCCATCAGCGTAACAGGGGAAGAGACCCAGTACTTC